The TCR beta chain described here comes from a study of identical twins. CDR3 size: 14 residues. Germline V CDR1 and CDR2: KGHSH, LQKENI. Germline trimming cut 8 bases from V and 6 bases from J; bases unmatched to any gene: 10. Donors were all healthy Caucasians. This clonotype was seen more than once but under ten times. Its antigen remains unidentified. Carrying unique molecular identifiers, the cDNA also gained a universal primer site through template switching. TCRdb re-analysed the 5' RACE reads in MiXCR, keeping a single row per CDR3 protein. The repertoire consists of about 700,000 distinct CDR3 sequences, with around 5.7% occurring once and the leading ten covering 1.5% to 2%. The study, taken as a whole, reports: Beta clonotypes that were abundant in cord blood contained fewer insertions, a pattern absent from memory repertoires. Out-of-frame alpha sequences common to twins exhibited a surplus of low generation probability.

What was sequenced was naive T cells sorted from blood. This chain links TRBV18 with TRBJ2-1; 7 bases are a match to TRBD1. The sequence came from a man aged 18 to 29 in good health. Here the CDR3 reads CASTSAAGGNEQFF. CDR3 DNA: TGTGCCAGCACCTCTGCTGCAGGGGGCAATGAGCAGTTCTTC. The full variable domain, in which reference TRBV18 and TRBJ2-1 provide the parts outside the CDR3, is NAGVMQNPRHLVRRRGQEARLRCSPMKGHSHVYWYRQLPEEGLKFMVYLQKENIIDESGMPKERFSAEFPKEGPSILRIQQVVRGDSAAYFCASTSAAGGNEQFFGPGTRLTVL.